This TCR beta chain appears in the sequencing data of a study of blood T cell repertoires in COVID-19. Study background: Researchers got acute and convalescent COVID-19 samples from the United States, Italy and Spain. T cells, B-cell-depleted T cells, or PBMCs provided the cDNA or gDNA that served as material.

Per the study methods: By means of reference gene primer amplification, nucleated cell counts were estimated. Sequencing was performed with immunoSEQ multiplex PCR; in TCRdb, only in-frame clones are kept and a portion is missing. V and J calls and clone size follow that table, whereas D and trimming were derived from the DNA. The data show about 220,000 clones, more than 65% seen once. Germline V CDR1 and CDR2: MNHNS, SASEGT. This CDR3 contains 14 residues. With V trimmed by 8 bases and J by 6 bases, 8 bases remained unmatched. Sequenced sample: peripheral blood. The sequence derives from a woman younger than 45 who had recovered from COVID-19. This sequence joins TRBV6-1 and TRBJ2-2; 8 nucleotides agree with TRBD2. The CDR3 is CASVPAGEPGELFF. CDR3 nucleotide sequence: TGTGCCAGCGTTCCAGCGGGAGAACCCGGGGAGCTGTTTTTT.